What follows are 14 T cell receptor beta chains derived from one specimen sequenced in a study of blood T cell repertoires in COVID-19. TCRdb's table, derived via immunoSEQ multiplex PCR, lists solely in-frame clones and lacks some. The sample yields about 200,000 clones, 90% seen once. Source material: peripheral blood. The receptor set was obtained from a man between 50 and 59 years old with acute or convalescent COVID-19.

This clone turned up a few times. This chain links TRBV19 with TRBJ2-7, with a tentative D call TRBD1 (5 bases). Trimming cost V 7 bases and J 4 bases, with 17 bases left between them. From germline, CDR1 is LNHDA and CDR2 SQIVND (reference sequence). CDR3 length: 14 amino acids. In DNA, the CDR3 is TGTGCCAGTAATCTCAGGGTAAAATGGTACGAGCAGTACGTC. This gives the protein CASNLRVKWYEQYV.

The V and J genes are TRBV2 and TRBJ1-5; D is unresolved. The germline CDR1 and CDR2 sequences are SNHLY and FYNNEI. The CDR3 spans 15 residues. Trimming pared 6 bases from V and 9 bases from J, leaving 21 bases between. CDR3: CASSAEAARSWPQHF. The CDR3 bases are TGTGCCAGCAGCGCGGAGGCCGCTAGATCGTGGCCCCAGCATTTT.

The rearrangement joins TRBV9 to TRBJ2-1, with 7 positions matching TRBD2. V was pared by 0 bases and J by 5 bases, with 8 bases of the junction left unmatched. Germline values: CDR1 SGDLS, CDR2 YYNGEE. This CDR3 contains 16 residues. The CDR3 coding sequence is TGTGCCAGCAGCGTAGTATGGGCGGGGGAGAACAATGAGCAGTTCTTC. Encoded protein: CASSVVWAGENNEQFF.

This clone has just a few counts. This sequence joins TRBV6-5 and TRBJ1-1; 9 bases are a match to TRBD1. Germline lookup yields CDR1 MNHEY and CDR2 SVGAGI. Unmatched junction bases numbered 11, after V lost 8 bases and J lost 7 bases. CDR3 length equals 14 residues. CDR3 amino acids: CASQDRGRLIEAFF. The CDR3 DNA follows: TGTGCCAGCCAGGACAGGGGCAGACTAATTGAAGCTTTCTTT.

Here the CDR3 DNA reads TGTGCCAGCAAGGGAAGGTCGGGGGAAAAACTGTTTTTT. Its translation: CASKGRSGEKLFF. V usage is TRBV12-3 or TRBV12-4 and J usage is TRBJ1-4; no reliable D call. V was pared by 7 bases and J by 8 bases, with 14 bases between. This CDR3 is 13 amino acids long.

The chain combines TRBV6-2 or TRBV6-3 with TRBJ2-2; 13 bases match TRBD2. Per germline, CDR1 MNHEY and CDR2 SVGEGT. The CDR3 spans 17 residues. Germline trimming cut 0 bases from V and 6 bases from J; bases unmatched to any gene: 4. The CDR3 DNA is TGTGCCAGCAGTTACTCGGGGACTAGCGGGGTGGCCGGGGAGCTGTTTTTT. It translates to CASSYSGTSGVAGELFF.

The V gene is TRBV6-2 or TRBV6-3, the J gene TRBJ2-2, with 7 bases lining up with TRBD2. From germline, CDR1 is MNHEY and CDR2 SVGEGT. This CDR3 contains 15 residues. V was clipped by 3 bases and J by 7 bases; unmatched bases: 8. CDR3 region: CASSYRGRRVGELFF. The CDR3 region has the DNA TGTGCCAGCAGTTATCGCGGGAGACGGGTCGGGGAGCTGTTTTTT.

The chain couples TRBV28 to TRBJ2-7; 11 bases align to TRBD2. The germline gives CDR1 MDHEN, CDR2 SYDVKM. The CDR3 spans 15 residues. Trimming took 7 bases from V and 2 from J; bases not matched to a gene: 7. The CDR3: CASTFGTSGPYEQYF. The CDR3 nucleotides are TGTGCCAGCACCTTCGGGACTAGCGGTCCCTACGAGCAGTACTTC.

The chain is built from TRBV29-1 and TRBJ2-1; D is ambiguous. In germline, CDR1 is SQVTM, CDR2 ANQGSEA. Trimming cost V 4 bases and J 4 bases, with 14 bases left between them. The CDR3 extends over 14 amino acids. The CDR3: CSVAVQLPYNEQFF. CDR3 coding DNA: TGCAGCGTTGCTGTCCAGTTACCTTACAATGAGCAGTTCTTC.

This rearrangement joins TRBV7-9 to TRBJ2-1, with D maybe TRBD1 (5 bases). Trimming removed 2 bases at V and 1 base at J, with 12 bases between. Germline V gene data show CDR1 as SEHNR and CDR2 as FQNEAQ (reference sequence). This CDR3 spans 16 amino acids. CDR3 sequence: CASSLSRETSYNEQFF. The CDR3 DNA is TGTGCCAGCAGCTTATCCAGGGAAACATCCTACAATGAGCAGTTCTTC.

This chain joins TRBV6-6 and TRBJ2-7; TRBD1 is a possible D gene (6 bases). CDR1 MNHNY and CDR2 SVGAGI come from the germline V gene (reference sequence). This CDR3 spans 14 amino acids. The V gene lost 0 bases and the J gene lost 3 bases, with 9 bases spanning the gap. The CDR3 nucleotides read TGTGCCAGCAGTTACTCGATAGGGGGCTACGAGCAGTACTTC. Its protein is CASSYSIGGYEQYF.

The gene calls are TRBV9 and TRBJ2-1; TRBD1 matches at 9 bases. The V gene's germline CDR1 is SGDLS and CDR2 YYNGEE. The CDR3 length is 15 residues. Losses at the gene ends were 0 bases for V and 2 bases for J; bases not matched to a gene: 0. The CDR3: CASSVGTGAYNEQFF. The CDR3 DNA sequence: TGTGCCAGCAGCGTAGGGACAGGGGCCTACAATGAGCAGTTCTTC.

The J gene is TRBJ2-7, the V gene TRBV28; 8 positions agree with TRBD1. J lost 4 bases, V lost 8 bases, and 10 bases had no gene match. Germline V gene sequence: CDR1 MDHEN, CDR2 SYDVKM. The CDR3 totals 14 residues. CDR3 residues: CASRRQGAGYEQYF. The CDR3 nucleotides are TGTGCCAGCCGCCGGCAGGGGGCTGGGTACGAGCAGTACTTC.

V usage is TRBV6-2 or TRBV6-3 and J usage is TRBJ1-2; D is uncertain. The CDR3 covers 11 residues. V gave up 2 bases and J gave up 6 bases, with 4 bases separating them. Germline-derived CDR1 and CDR2 are MNHEY and SVGEGT. The DNA of the CDR3 is TGTGCCAGCAGTTACCCCGATGGCTACACCTTC. Translated, it gives CASSYPDGYTF.